The 28 T cell receptor beta chains reported below all come from one sample, sequenced in a study of shared clonotypes between healthy human individuals (dated by TCRdb to 2020 to 2021). The receptor library was made with the immunoSEQ multiplex PCR assay. Not all clones reach the TCRdb copy of this immuneACCESS table, which keeps in-frame sequences only. Checked studies attribute under half of the gap to unresolved V genes and leave the rest unexplained. This sample comprises about 2,500,000 clones, around 90% of them detected only once. The ten top clones hold 0.14% of the sample. The specimen was naive CD4+ T cells sorted from blood. Taken with the paper, the label for cell subset or site translates to: CD45RA+ positively selected. The receptor source for this set is a man between 18 and 29 years old in good health.

The chain joins TRBV27 to TRBJ2-7, with D perhaps matching TRBD2 (7 bases). Trimming left V 3 bases short and J 6 bases short, with 21 bases between. Germline V gene sequence: CDR1 MNHEY, CDR2 SMNVEV (reference sequence). This CDR3 is 16 amino acids long. CDR3 region: CASSLGRGGFSGEQYF. CDR3 sequence (DNA): TGTGCCAGCAGTTTGGGGAGGGGGGGTTTTTCGGGCGAGCAGTACTTC.

The rearrangement joins TRBV9 to TRBJ1-2; no reliable D call. The V end was cut by 3 bases, the J end by 8 bases, with 11 bases between. This CDR3 has 12 residues. Germline CDR1 reads SGDLS; CDR2 reads YYNGEE. Here the CDR3 DNA reads TGTGCCAGCAGCGGAGATTCGGACGGCTACACCTTC. This translates into CASSGDSDGYTF.

The rearrangement uses TRBV19 and TRBJ2-2; 12 nucleotides agree with TRBD1. With 4 bases clipped from V and 0 bases from J, the junction kept 6 bases outside the gene matches. CDR1 and CDR2 from the germline V gene are LNHDA and SQIVND (reference sequence). The CDR3 totals 18 residues. CDR3 DNA: TGTGCCAGTAGTAGGGAGGGGGACAGGGGGCCGAACACCGGGGAGCTGTTTTTT. Its translation: CASSREGDRGPNTGELFF.

V gene TRBV5-1 combines with J gene TRBJ2-7; a weak D match, TRBD2 (5 bases). Per germline, CDR1 SGHRS and CDR2 YFSETQ. Between the trimmed V and J ends, which lost 1 base and 3 bases, there was a span of 14 bases. The CDR3 spans 15 residues. Here the CDR3 DNA reads TGCGCCAGCAGCTTGAGGATGAGGGAAGGCTACGAGCAGTACTTC. As protein: CASSLRMREGYEQYF.

The V and J genes are TRBV9 and TRBJ1-5; no definite D call. This CDR3 is 21 amino acids long. Trimming stripped 4 bases from V and 6 bases from J, with 35 bases between. The germline CDR1 and CDR2 sequences are SGDLS and YYNGEE. CDR3: CASSPPPGRHIPYRESQPQHF. The CDR3 DNA is TGTGCCAGCAGCCCACCCCCCGGCAGACACATTCCTTATCGGGAGAGTCAGCCCCAGCATTTT.

In its sample, this clone was seen once. The J gene is TRBJ2-2, the V gene TRBV6-5, with D perhaps TRBD1 (5 bases). Trimming took off 5 bases at V and 8 bases at J, with 9 bases between the two ends. The CDR3 consists of 12 residues. Germline assignment: CDR1 MNHEY and CDR2 SVGAGI. The CDR3 is CASSHRTGELFF. As DNA, the CDR3 is TGTGCCAGCAGTCACCGGACAGGGGAGCTGTTTTTT.

As for this clone: Other DNA sequences from this sample encode an identical CDR3 as well. The chain couples TRBV18 to TRBJ2-7; 7 nucleotides agree with TRBD2. This CDR3 is 13 amino acids long. Trimming at V came to 3 bases and at J to 4 bases, leaving 3 bases not matched to a gene. Germline V gives CDR1 KGHSH, CDR2 LQKENI. CDR3 nucleotide sequence: TGTGCCAGCTCACCTACCGGGGGGTACGAGCAGTACTTC. Translated: CASSPTGGYEQYF.

J is TRBJ2-7 and V is TRBV19, with TRBD2 identical over 13 bases. The CDR3 sequence is 16 residues long. CDR1 LNHDA and CDR2 SQIVND come from the germline V gene (reference sequence). Germline trimming cut 6 bases from V and 2 bases from J; bases unmatched to any gene: 7. The CDR3 protein is CASSKLAGGPPYEQYF. The CDR3 nucleotides are TGTGCCAGTAGCAAACTAGCGGGAGGGCCTCCCTACGAGCAGTACTTC. The full variable domain, its missing parts supplied by reference TRBV19 and TRBJ2-7, is DGGITQSPKYLFRKEGQNVTLSCEQNLNHDAMYWYRQDPGQGLRLIYYSQIVNDFQKGDIAEGYSVSREKKESFPLTVTSAQKNPTAFYLCASSKLAGGPPYEQYFGPGTRLTVT.

The sample holds a few counts of this clone. V and J are TRBV30 and TRBJ1-4; D is uncertain. This CDR3 comprises 14 residues. The germline V gene encodes CDR1 GTSNPN and CDR2 SVGIG (reference sequence). The V end lost 3 bases, the J end lost 7 bases, and 15 bases lay between the germline ends. The CDR3 here is CAWSLLQPSEKLFF. The CDR3 DNA is TGTGCCTGGAGCCTACTGCAACCGAGTGAAAAACTGTTTTTT.

This chain connects TRBV6-5 to TRBJ2-1; 10 bases match TRBD2. The germline V gene encodes CDR1 MNHEY and CDR2 SVGAGI. With V trimmed by 3 bases and J by 3 bases, 5 bases remained unmatched. The CDR3 contains 16 residues. The CDR3 sequence is CASSYQRGGIYNEQFF. For the CDR3, the DNA is TGTGCCAGCAGTTATCAGCGGGGGGGGATCTACAATGAGCAGTTCTTC.

This chain uses TRBV19 with TRBJ1-5, with TRBD1 matching 8 bases. Germline V lookup: CDR1 LNHDA, CDR2 SQIVND (reference sequence). This CDR3 comprises 14 residues. V lost 2 bases to trimming and J lost 5 bases; unmatched junction nucleotides: 2. CDR3 nucleotide sequence: TGTGCCAGTAGTATACGGACAGGGCATCAGCCCCAGCATTTT. It yields the protein CASSIRTGHQPQHF.

V usage is TRBV10-3 and J usage is TRBJ2-6; TRBD1 aligns across 9 bases. J gave up 4 bases and V 7 bases, and 14 bases lay outside the gene matches. Germline CDR1 is ENHRY and CDR2 is SYGVKD. The CDR3 runs 18 residues. CDR3: CAIMQGQGKAVGANVLTF. As DNA, the CDR3 is TGTGCCATCATGCAGGGACAGGGAAAAGCTGTCGGGGCCAACGTCCTGACTTTC.

The chain carries TRBV5-5 and TRBJ2-1, with D possibly being TRBD1 or TRBD2 (5 bases each). V gave up 2 bases and J gave up 10 bases, with 16 bases separating them. The CDR3 consists of 14 residues. Germline assignment: CDR1 SGHKS and CDR2 YYEKEE (reference sequence). The CDR3 nucleotides read TGTGCCAGCAGCTTCAACTCCGGGACGAACGAGCAGTTCTTC. The encoded protein is CASSFNSGTNEQFF. The full variable domain, with the rest looked up from reference TRBV5-5 and TRBJ2-1, is DAGVTQSPTHLIKTRGQQVTLRCSPISGHKSVSWYQQVLGQGPQFIFQYYEKEERGRGNFPDRFSARQFPNYSSELNVNALLLGDSALYLCASSFNSGTNEQFFGPGTRLTVL.

The J gene is TRBJ1-2, the V gene TRBV6-1, with a weak D call TRBD1 (5 bases). The CDR3 runs to 13 residues. V was clipped by 4 bases and J by 7 bases, with 13 bases between them. Germline assignment: CDR1 MNHNS and CDR2 SASEGT. This chain's CDR3 is CASSAQGGTGYTF. CDR3 coding DNA: TGTGCCAGCAGTGCCCAGGGTGGTACTGGCTACACCTTC.

This rearrangement joins TRBV4-1 to TRBJ1-5, with D perhaps TRBD1 (6 bases). This CDR3 is 18 amino acids long. Trimming cost V 3 bases and J 2 bases, with 20 bases left between them. Germline V gene data show CDR1 as MGHRA and CDR2 as YSYEKL. The DNA of the CDR3 is TGCGCCAGCAGCCACTTATCGCGTCCAGGGGAGCGCAATCAGCCCCAGCATTTT. Its translation is CASSHLSRPGERNQPQHF.

The chain carries TRBV7-9 and TRBJ2-1; D is uncertain. V was clipped by 3 bases and J by 8 bases, with 14 bases between them. This CDR3 contains 14 residues. Germline V gives CDR1 SEHNR, CDR2 FQNEAQ (reference sequence). CDR3 sequence (DNA): TGTGCCAGCAGCTTCCGTTCAGTGTTGTATGAGCAGTTCTTC. It translates to CASSFRSVLYEQFF.

In its sample, this clone was seen a few times. This chain uses TRBV6-5 with TRBJ2-7; D not resolved. CDR1 MNHEY and CDR2 SVGAGI come from the germline V gene. This CDR3 has 13 residues. Trimming cost V 6 bases and J 6 bases, with 15 bases left between them. The CDR3 sequence is CASSAPMRFEQYF. In DNA, the CDR3 is TGTGCCAGCAGCGCCCCTATGAGGTTCGAGCAGTACTTC.

Regarding this clone: Other DNA sequences in this specimen translate into the identical CDR3. The chain joins TRBV19 to TRBJ2-7; 12 nucleotides agree with TRBD1. J was trimmed by 4 bases and V by 6 bases; bases with no gene match: 7. CDR1 and CDR2 (germline): LNHDA, SQIVND (reference sequence). The length of the CDR3 is 15 residues. The CDR3 sequence: CASRTGTGGFYEQYF. The CDR3 DNA reads TGTGCCAGTAGGACCGGGACAGGGGGCTTTTACGAGCAGTACTTC.

The chain employs TRBV6-1 and TRBJ1-2; 8 positions match TRBD1. Germline V lookup: CDR1 MNHNS, CDR2 SASEGT. This CDR3 spans 14 amino acids. The trim removed 7 bases at V and 4 bases at J, leaving 8 bases unmatched. CDR3 sequence reads: CASTEMDRAYGYTF. For the CDR3, the DNA is TGTGCCAGCACCGAAATGGACAGGGCCTATGGCTACACCTTC.

The V call is TRBV7-9, the J call TRBJ1-2; D is perhaps TRBD1 (6 bases). In germline, CDR1 is SEHNR, CDR2 FQNEAQ (reference sequence). The CDR3 spans 13 residues. V was cut by 10 bases and J by 7 bases, with 19 bases left in between. This chain's CDR3 is CAMGGSGVFGYTF. The CDR3 DNA follows: TGTGCCATGGGGGGCAGCGGTGTATTTGGCTACACCTTC. Looking up the rest from reference TRBV7-9 and TRBJ1-2 gives the full variable domain: DTGVSQNPRHKITKRGQNVTFRCDPISEHNRLYWYRQTLGQGPEFLTYFQNEAQLEKSRLLSDRFSAERPKGSFSTLEIQRTEQGDSAMYLCAMGGSGVFGYTFGSGTRLTVV.

The CDR3 sequence: CASSYPQVTLYF. The DNA for the CDR3 is TGTGCCAGCAGTTACCCGCAGGTGACGCTGTACTTC. The chain recombines TRBV6-6 with TRBJ2-5; D unresolved. V lost 2 bases to trimming and J lost 13 bases, with 14 bases between them. This CDR3 contains 12 residues. The germline V gene encodes CDR1 MNHNY and CDR2 SVGAGI (reference sequence).

The V gene is TRBV19, the J gene TRBJ1-1; D gene uncertain. V lost 3 bases, J lost 1 base, and 9 bases lay in between. The length of the CDR3 is 14 residues. Germline V gives CDR1 LNHDA, CDR2 SQIVND (reference sequence). CDR3 protein: CASSMLEGNTEAFF. In nucleotides, the CDR3 is TGTGCCAGTAGTATGCTGGAAGGGAACACTGAAGCTTTCTTT.

The CDR3 reads CASRPGGAYEQFF. CDR3 nucleotides: TGTGCCAGCAGGCCCGGGGGGGCCTATGAGCAGTTCTTC. The chain employs TRBV6-6 and TRBJ2-1, with TRBD2 identical over 8 bases. CDR1 is MNHNY and CDR2 is SVGAGI in the germline V gene (reference sequence). The CDR3 has 13 amino acids. Trimming removed 6 bases from V and 8 bases from J; junction bases left unmatched: 6.

Details on this clone: Other DNA sequences in this sample translate to the same CDR3. The rearrangement joins TRBV30 to TRBJ2-5; no clear D gene. The CDR3 length is 11 residues. V lost 2 bases and J lost 4, with 5 bases in between. Germline CDR1 and CDR2: GTSNPN and SVGIG (reference sequence). The CDR3 sequence: CAWSPRETQYF. CDR3 coding DNA: TGTGCCTGGAGTCCCCGAGAGACCCAGTACTTC.

CDR3 nucleotide sequence: TGTGCCAGCAGTTACCGCCGGACCGTGAACACTGAAGCTTTCTTT. It is translated as CASSYRRTVNTEAFF. The chain has TRBV6-5 and TRBJ1-1; D not certain. Germline CDR1 is MNHEY and CDR2 is SVGAGI. The CDR3 consists of 15 residues. V lost 2 bases to trimming and J lost 0 bases, with 10 bases between them.

The chain recombines TRBV5-1 with TRBJ2-1, with 11 bases lining up with TRBD2. This CDR3 is built from 15 residues. With V trimmed by 4 bases and J by 9 bases, 9 bases remained unmatched. Germline V CDR1 and CDR2: SGHRS, YFSETQ. The DNA for the CDR3 is TGCGCCAGCAGCGCCTTAGCGGGAGGGCCGGGTGAGCAGTTCTTC. This encodes CASSALAGGPGEQFF. Looking up the rest from reference TRBV5-1 and TRBJ2-1 gives the full variable domain: KAGVTQTPRYLIKTRGQQVTLSCSPISGHRSVSWYQQTPGQGLQFLFEYFSETQRNKGNFPGRFSGRQFSNSRSEMNVSTLELGDSALYLCASSALAGGPGEQFFGPGTRLTVL.

On this clone itself: Within the sample, other DNA sequences also encode this same CDR3. The V and J genes are TRBV7-6 and TRBJ1-4; 7 bases map to TRBD1. The CDR3 length is 15 residues. The V segment lost 4 bases and the J segment 2 bases; nucleotides outside the gene matches: 4. Germline CDR1 reads SGHVS; CDR2 reads FNYEAQ. CDR3 DNA: TGTGCCAGCAGCTATACAGGGGCGACTAATGAAAAACTGTTTTTT. It is translated as CASSYTGATNEKLFF.

This clone came up once. The same CDR3 also results from other DNA sequences found in this sample. The CDR3 nucleotides are TGTGCCAGCAGTGAGGAGTTCTCCTACGAGCAGTACTTC. Protein: CASSEEFSYEQYF. The V call is TRBV2, the J call TRBJ2-7, with D unclear. The CDR3 sequence is 13 residues long. V lost 3 bases and J 0 bases, leaving 6 bases between the germline ends. Germline V gene sequence: CDR1 SNHLY, CDR2 FYNNEI.